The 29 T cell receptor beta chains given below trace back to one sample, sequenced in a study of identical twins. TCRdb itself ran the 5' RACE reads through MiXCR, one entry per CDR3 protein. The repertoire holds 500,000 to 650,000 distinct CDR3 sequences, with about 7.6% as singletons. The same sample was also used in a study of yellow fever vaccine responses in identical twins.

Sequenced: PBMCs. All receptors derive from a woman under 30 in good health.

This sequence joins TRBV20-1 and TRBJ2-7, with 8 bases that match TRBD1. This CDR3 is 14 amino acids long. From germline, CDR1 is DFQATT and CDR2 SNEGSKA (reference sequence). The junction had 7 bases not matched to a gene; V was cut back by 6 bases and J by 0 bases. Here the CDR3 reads CSAEPGQDSYEQYF. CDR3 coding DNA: TGCAGTGCGGAACCGGGACAGGACTCCTACGAGCAGTACTTC.

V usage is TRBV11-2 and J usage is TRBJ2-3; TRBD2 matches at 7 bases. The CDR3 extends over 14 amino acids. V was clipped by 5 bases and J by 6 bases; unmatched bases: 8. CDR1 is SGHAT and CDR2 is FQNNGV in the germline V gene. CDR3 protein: CASSMDLAVDTQYF. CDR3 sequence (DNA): TGTGCCAGCAGCATGGATCTAGCGGTTGATACGCAGTATTTT.

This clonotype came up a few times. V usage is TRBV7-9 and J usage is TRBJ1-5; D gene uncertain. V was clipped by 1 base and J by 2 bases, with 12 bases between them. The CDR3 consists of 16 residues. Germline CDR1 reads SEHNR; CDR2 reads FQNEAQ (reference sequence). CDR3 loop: CASSLGYGDRNQPQHF. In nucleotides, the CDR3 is TGTGCCAGCAGCTTAGGGTATGGAGATCGCAATCAGCCCCAGCATTTT.

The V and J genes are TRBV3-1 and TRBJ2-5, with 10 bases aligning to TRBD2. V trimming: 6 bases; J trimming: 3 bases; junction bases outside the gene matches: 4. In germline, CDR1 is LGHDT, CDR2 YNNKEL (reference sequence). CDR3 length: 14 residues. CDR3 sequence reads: CASRRGTSEETQYF. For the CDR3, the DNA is TGTGCCAGCAGGCGTGGGACTAGCGAAGAGACCCAGTACTTC.

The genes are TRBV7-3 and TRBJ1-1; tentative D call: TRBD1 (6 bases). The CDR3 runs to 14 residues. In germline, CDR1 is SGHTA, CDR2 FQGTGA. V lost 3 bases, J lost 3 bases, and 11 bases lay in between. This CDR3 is CASSFGGLDTEAFF. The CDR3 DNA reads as TGTGCCAGCAGCTTTGGGGGCTTGGACACTGAAGCTTTCTTT. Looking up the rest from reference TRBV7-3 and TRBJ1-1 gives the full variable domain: GAGVSQTPSNKVTEKGKYVELRCDPISGHTALYWYRQSLGQGPEFLIYFQGTGAADDSGLPNDRFFAVRPEGSVSTLKIQRTERGDSAVYLCASSFGGLDTEAFFGQGTRLTVV.

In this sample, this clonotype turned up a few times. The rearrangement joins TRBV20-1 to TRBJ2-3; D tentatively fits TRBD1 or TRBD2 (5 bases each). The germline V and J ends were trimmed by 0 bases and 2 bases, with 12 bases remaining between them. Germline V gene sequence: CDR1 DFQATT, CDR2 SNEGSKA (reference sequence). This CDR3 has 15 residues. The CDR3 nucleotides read TGCAGTGCTAGAGATTGGGGGACCTACACAGATACGCAGTATTTT. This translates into CSARDWGTYTDTQYF.

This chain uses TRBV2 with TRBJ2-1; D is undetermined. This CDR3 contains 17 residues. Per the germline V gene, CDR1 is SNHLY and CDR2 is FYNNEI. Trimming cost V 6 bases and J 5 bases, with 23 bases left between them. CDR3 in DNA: TGTGCCAGCAGGCCACCCTATGCGGCGATAAAACACAATGAGCAGTTCTTC. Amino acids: CASRPPYAAIKHNEQFF.

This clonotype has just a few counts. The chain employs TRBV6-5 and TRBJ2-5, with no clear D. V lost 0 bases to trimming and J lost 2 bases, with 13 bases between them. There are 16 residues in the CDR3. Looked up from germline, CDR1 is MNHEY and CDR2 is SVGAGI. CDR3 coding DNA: TGTGCCAGCAGTTACTCGAACGGTGGCAGTCAAGAGACCCAGTACTTC. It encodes CASSYSNGGSQETQYF.

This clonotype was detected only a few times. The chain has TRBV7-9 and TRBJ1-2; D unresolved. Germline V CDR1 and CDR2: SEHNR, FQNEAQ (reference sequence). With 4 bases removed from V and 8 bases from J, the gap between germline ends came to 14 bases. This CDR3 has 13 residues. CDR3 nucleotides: TGTGCCAGCAGCTCCCAAGGTCTTTTGGGCTACACCTTC. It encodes CASSSQGLLGYTF.

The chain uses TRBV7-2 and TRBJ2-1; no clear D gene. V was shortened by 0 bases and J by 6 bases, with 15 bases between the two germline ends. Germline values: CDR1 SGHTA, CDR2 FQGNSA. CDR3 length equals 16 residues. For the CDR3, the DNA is TGTGCCAGCAGCTTAGCCGGACCCCCACAATTCAATGAGCAGTTCTTC. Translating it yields CASSLAGPPQFNEQFF.

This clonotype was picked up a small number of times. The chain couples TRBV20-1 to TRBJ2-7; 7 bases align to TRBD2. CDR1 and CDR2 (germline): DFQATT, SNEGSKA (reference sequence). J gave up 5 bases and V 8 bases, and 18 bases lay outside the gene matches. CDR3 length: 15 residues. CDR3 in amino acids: CSSMRVRRGVNEQYF. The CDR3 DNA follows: TGCAGTTCAATGAGGGTTAGACGGGGGGTCAACGAGCAGTACTTC.

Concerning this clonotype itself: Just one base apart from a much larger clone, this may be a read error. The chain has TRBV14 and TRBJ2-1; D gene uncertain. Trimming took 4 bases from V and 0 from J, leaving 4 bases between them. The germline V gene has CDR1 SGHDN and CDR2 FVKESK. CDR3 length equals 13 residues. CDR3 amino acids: CASSRTSYNEQFF. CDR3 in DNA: TGTGCCAGCAGCCGGACCTCCTACAATGAGCAGTTCTTC. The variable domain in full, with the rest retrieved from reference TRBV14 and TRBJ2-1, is EAGVTQFPSHSVIEKGQTVTLRCDPISGHDNLYWYRRVMGKEIKFLLHFVKESKQDESGMPNNRFLAERTGGTYSTLKVQPAELEDSGVYFCASSRTSYNEQFFGPGTRLTVL.

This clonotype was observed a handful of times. The CDR3 spells CSARGVGYGYTF. DNA for the CDR3: TGCAGTGCTAGAGGGGTGGGGTATGGCTACACCTTC. The chain combines TRBV20-1 with TRBJ1-2; D is uncertain. The V gene's germline CDR1 is DFQATT and CDR2 SNEGSKA (reference sequence). V shed 1 base and J shed 5 bases, with 8 bases lying between them. The CDR3 runs to 12 residues.

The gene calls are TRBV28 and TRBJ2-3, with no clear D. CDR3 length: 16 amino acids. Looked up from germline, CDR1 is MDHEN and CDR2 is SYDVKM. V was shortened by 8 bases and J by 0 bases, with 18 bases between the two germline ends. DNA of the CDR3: TGTGCCAGCGATTTGATGGATGGATTTAGCACAGATACGCAGTATTTT. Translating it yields CASDLMDGFSTDTQYF.

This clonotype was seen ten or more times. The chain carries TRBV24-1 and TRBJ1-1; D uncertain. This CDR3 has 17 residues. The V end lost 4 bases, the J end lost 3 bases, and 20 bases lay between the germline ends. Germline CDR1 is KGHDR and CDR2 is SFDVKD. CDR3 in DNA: TGTGCCACCAGTGAGGAAAGGGCGGTCTTCCTGGACACTGAAGCTTTCTTT. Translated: CATSEERAVFLDTEAFF.

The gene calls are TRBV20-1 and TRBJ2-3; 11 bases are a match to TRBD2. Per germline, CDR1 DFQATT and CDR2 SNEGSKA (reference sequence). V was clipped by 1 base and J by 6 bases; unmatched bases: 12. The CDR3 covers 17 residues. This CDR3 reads CSARGGTSGVTPDTQYF. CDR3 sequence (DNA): TGCAGTGCTAGAGGAGGGACTAGCGGAGTAACCCCGGATACGCAGTATTTT.

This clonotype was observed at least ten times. Here the CDR3 DNA reads TGTGCCAGCAGCTTAGGGGTTGCAGGAGTCACTGAAGCTTTCTTT. Translated, it gives CASSLGVAGVTEAFF. The V and J genes are TRBV7-2 and TRBJ1-1; no clear D. Germline-derived CDR1 and CDR2 are SGHTA and FQGNSA. This CDR3 has 15 amino acids. Trimming removed 1 base at V and 4 bases at J, with 13 bases between.

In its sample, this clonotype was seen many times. Written as DNA, the CDR3 is TGTGCCAGCAGCTACACGGACAGGGGGCTGGGAGCTTTCTTT. Protein: CASSYTDRGLGAFF. V gene TRBV6-5 combines with J gene TRBJ1-1; 11 bases align to TRBD1. The junction had 10 bases not matched to a gene; V was cut back by 6 bases and J by 10 bases. This CDR3 region has 14 residues. From germline, CDR1 is MNHEY and CDR2 SVGAGI.

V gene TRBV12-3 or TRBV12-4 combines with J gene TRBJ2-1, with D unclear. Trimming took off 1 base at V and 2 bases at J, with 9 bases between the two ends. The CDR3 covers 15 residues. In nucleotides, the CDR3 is TGTGCCAGCAGTTTAGACTTCCCACCCTACAATGAGCAGTTCTTC. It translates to CASSLDFPPYNEQFF.

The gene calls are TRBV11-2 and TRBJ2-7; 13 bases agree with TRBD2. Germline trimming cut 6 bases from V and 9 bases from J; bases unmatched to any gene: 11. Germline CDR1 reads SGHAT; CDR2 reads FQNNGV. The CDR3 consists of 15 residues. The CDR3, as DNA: TGTGCCAGCAGTCAAACCGGGACTAGCGGGGAAGGGCAGTACGTC. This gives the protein CASSQTGTSGEGQYV.

Here the CDR3 DNA reads TGTGCCAGCCGAAGCCCGGGACAGTATCGCAATGAGCAGTTCTTC. Encoded protein: CASRSPGQYRNEQFF. The chain uses TRBV18 and TRBJ2-1; 7 bases agree with TRBD1. Germline-derived CDR1 and CDR2 are KGHSH and LQKENI. The CDR3 spans 15 residues. Trimming took 8 bases from V and 6 from J; bases not matched to a gene: 13.

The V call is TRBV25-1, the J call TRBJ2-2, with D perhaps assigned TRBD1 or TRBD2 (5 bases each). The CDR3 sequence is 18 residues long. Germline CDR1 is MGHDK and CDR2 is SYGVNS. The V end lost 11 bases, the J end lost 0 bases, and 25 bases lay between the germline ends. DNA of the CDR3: TGTGCCTCAACTGGGACCGGGGAGCCGACTGCGAACACCGGGGAGCTGTTTTTT. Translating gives CASTGTGEPTANTGELFF.

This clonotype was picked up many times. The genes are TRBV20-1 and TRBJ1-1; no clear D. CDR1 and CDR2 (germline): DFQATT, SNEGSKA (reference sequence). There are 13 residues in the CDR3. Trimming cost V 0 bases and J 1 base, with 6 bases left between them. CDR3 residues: CSARDVPNTEAFF. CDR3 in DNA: TGCAGTGCTAGAGATGTTCCGAACACTGAAGCTTTCTTT.

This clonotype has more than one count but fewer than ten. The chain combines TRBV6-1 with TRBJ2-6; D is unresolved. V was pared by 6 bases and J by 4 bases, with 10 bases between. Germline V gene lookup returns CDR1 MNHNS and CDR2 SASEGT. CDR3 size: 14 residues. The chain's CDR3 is CASRPPSGANVLTF. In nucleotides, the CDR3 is TGTGCCAGCAGGCCCCCTTCCGGGGCCAACGTCCTGACTTTC.

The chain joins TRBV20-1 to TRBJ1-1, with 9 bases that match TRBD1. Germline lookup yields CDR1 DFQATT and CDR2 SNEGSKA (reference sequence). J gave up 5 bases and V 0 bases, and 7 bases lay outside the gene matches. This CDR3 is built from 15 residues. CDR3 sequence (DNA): TGCAGTGCTAGAGATTTTTCGACAGGGGGGACTGAAGCTTTCTTT. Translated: CSARDFSTGGTEAFF.

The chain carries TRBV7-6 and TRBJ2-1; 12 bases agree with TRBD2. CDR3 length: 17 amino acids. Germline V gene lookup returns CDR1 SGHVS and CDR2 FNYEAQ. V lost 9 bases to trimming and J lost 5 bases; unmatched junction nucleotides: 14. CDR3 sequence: CASTGLAGYGYDNEQFF. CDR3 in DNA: TGTGCCAGTACCGGACTAGCGGGATATGGGTACGACAATGAGCAGTTCTTC. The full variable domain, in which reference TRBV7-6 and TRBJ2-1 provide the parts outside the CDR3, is GAGVSQSPRYKVTKRGQDVALRCDPISGHVSLYWYRQALGQGPEFLTYFNYEAQQDKSGLPNDRFSAERPEGSISTLTIQRTEQRDSAMYRCASTGLAGYGYDNEQFFGPGTRLTVL.

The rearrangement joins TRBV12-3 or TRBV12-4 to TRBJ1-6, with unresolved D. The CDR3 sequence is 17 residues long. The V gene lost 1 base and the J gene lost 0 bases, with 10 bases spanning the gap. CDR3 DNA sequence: TGTGCCAGCAGTTTAGGGACCGCGCCCTCCTATAATTCACCCCTCCACTTT. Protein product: CASSLGTAPSYNSPLHF.

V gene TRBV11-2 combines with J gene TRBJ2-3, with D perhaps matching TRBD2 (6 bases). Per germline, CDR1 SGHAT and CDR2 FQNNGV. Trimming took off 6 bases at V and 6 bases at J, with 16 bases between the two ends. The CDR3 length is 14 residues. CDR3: CASSAPGLPDTQYF. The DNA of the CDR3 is TGTGCCAGCAGTGCCCCCGGACTACCGGATACGCAGTATTTT.

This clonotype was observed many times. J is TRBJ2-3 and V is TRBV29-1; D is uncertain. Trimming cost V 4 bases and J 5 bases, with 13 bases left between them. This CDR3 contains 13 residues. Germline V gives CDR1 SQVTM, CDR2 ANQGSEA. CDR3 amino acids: CSVGEDRRDTQYF. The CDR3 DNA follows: TGCAGCGTTGGCGAAGACCGAAGAGATACGCAGTATTTT.